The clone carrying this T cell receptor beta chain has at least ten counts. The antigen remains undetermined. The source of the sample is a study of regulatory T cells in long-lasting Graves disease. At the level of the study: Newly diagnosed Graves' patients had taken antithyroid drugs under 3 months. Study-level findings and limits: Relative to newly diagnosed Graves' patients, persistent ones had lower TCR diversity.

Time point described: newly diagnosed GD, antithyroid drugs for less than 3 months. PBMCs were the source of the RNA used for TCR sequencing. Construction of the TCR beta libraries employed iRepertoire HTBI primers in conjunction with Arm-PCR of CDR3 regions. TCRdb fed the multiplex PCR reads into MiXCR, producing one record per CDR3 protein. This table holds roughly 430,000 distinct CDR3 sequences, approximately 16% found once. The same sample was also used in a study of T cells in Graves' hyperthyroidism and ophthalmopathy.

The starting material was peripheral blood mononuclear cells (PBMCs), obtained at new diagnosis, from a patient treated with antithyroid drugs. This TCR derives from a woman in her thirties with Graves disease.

CDR3 region: CASSWLGGSQRETQYF. The CDR3 DNA sequence: TGTGCCAGCAGTTGGCTAGGGGGATCCCAGCGAGAGACCCAGTACTTC. The V gene is TRBV28, the J gene TRBJ2-5, with a possible D match to TRBD1 (6 bases). Trimming left V 4 bases short and J 4 bases short, with 19 bases between. The V gene's germline CDR1 is MDHEN and CDR2 SYDVKM. This CDR3 has 16 residues.